This T cell receptor beta chain was observed in a study of blood T cell repertoires in COVID-19. The wider study: COVID-19 samples, acute and convalescent, were from the United States, Italy and Spain. Sources were T cells, B-cell-depleted T cells, or PBMCs; the material itself was cDNA or gDNA.

This CDR3 contains 17 residues. V trimming: 3 bases; J trimming: 7 bases; junction bases outside the gene matches: 16. Germline values: CDR1 SQVTM, CDR2 ANQGSEA. In the authors' workflow: The assay estimated nucleated cells by amplifying reference gene primers. The table came from immunoSEQ multiplex PCR; TCRdb's copy has only in-frame clones and leaves some out. The V and J calls and clone size were taken over from that table, and D and trimming were inferred from the DNA. The sample holds around 300,000 clones, around 90% seen once. The source is a man aged 50 to 60 with acute or convalescent COVID-19. The sequencing sample was made of peripheral blood. The V call is TRBV29-1, the J call TRBJ2-7, with 12 bases fitting TRBD1. The CDR3 region has the DNA TGCAGCGTTGAGGGTTTGGTCGGGACAGGGGGCGTTAGGGAGCAGTACTTC. It yields the protein CSVEGLVGTGGVREQYF.